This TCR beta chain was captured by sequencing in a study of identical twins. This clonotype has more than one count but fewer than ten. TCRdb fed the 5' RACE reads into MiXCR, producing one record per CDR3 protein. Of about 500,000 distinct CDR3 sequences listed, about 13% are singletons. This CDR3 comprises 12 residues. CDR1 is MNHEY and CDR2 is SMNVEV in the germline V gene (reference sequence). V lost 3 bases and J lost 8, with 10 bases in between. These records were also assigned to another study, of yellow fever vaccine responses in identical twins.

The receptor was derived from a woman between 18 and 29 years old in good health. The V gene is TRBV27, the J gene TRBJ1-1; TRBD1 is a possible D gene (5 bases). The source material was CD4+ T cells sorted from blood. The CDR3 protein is CASSFKGMEAFF. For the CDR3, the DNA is TGTGCCAGCAGTTTCAAGGGGATGGAAGCTTTCTTT.